The next 25 T cell receptor beta chains were all read from a single sample in a study of cytotoxic CD8 clonotypes in ibrutinib-treated CLL. Libraries were prepared by immunoSEQ multiplex PCR; TCRdb keeps only in-frame clonotypes and omits some of them. Here the sample spans over 200,000 clones, just under 80% being singletons. The specimen was PBMCs, collected after 12 months of ibrutinib treatment. All receptors come from a human donor with chronic lymphocytic leukemia.

The chain has TRBV25-1 and TRBJ2-7; 8 nucleotides align to TRBD2. Trimming at V came to 5 bases and at J to 2 bases, leaving 5 bases not matched to a gene. CDR3 size: 14 residues. CDR1 and CDR2 (germline): MGHDK, SYGVNS. The CDR3 DNA sequence: TGTGCCAGCAGTTATTCGGGAGGGACCTACGAGCAGTACTTC. Its protein is CASSYSGGTYEQYF.

The chain employs TRBV5-1 and TRBJ2-1; weak D call: TRBD2 (6 bases). This CDR3 is 14 amino acids long. Germline CDR1 and CDR2: SGHRS and YFSETQ. V was trimmed by 0 bases and J by 5 bases, leaving 9 bases between them. Here the CDR3 reads CASSLVAANNEQFF. The CDR3 coding sequence is TGCGCCAGCAGCTTGGTAGCGGCAAACAATGAGCAGTTCTTC.

The chain employs TRBV9 and TRBJ2-2, with TRBD1 identical over 8 bases. J gave up 2 bases and V 5 bases, and 2 bases lay outside the gene matches. This CDR3 contains 14 residues. Germline CDR1 is SGDLS and CDR2 is YYNGEE. The CDR3 region is CASRDRANTGELFF. The CDR3 DNA follows: TGTGCCAGCAGGGACAGGGCAAACACCGGGGAGCTGTTTTTT.

J is TRBJ2-3 and V is TRBV10-1; 10 nucleotides match TRBD2. Trimming removed 3 bases from V and 5 bases from J; junction bases left unmatched: 5. Germline-derived CDR1 and CDR2 are WNHNN and SYGVQD (reference sequence). This CDR3 is 15 amino acids long. The CDR3 spells CASSDSGGAGDTQYF. CDR3 DNA: TGCGCCAGCAGTGACAGCGGGGGGGCCGGAGATACGCAGTATTTT.

The chain combines TRBV7-3 with TRBJ2-1; 9 bases align to TRBD2. The ends lost 5 bases at V and 4 bases at J; junction bases unmatched: 21. The CDR3 is made up of 20 amino acids. In germline, CDR1 is SGHTA, CDR2 FQGTGA. In DNA form, the CDR3 reads TGTGCCAGCAGCACCCGCCTACTGAGACTAGCGGAAACCCCATACAATGAGCAGTTCTTC. It translates to CASSTRLLRLAETPYNEQFF.

The chain couples TRBV7-9 to TRBJ2-7; D unresolved. This CDR3 comprises 13 residues. The germline CDR1 and CDR2 sequences are SEHNR and FQNEAQ (reference sequence). V was pared by 1 base and J by 6 bases, with 10 bases between. The DNA of the CDR3 is TGTGCCAGCAGCTTAGACGCTTACTCCGAGCAGTACTTC. This sequence encodes CASSLDAYSEQYF.

The chain uses TRBV7-2 and TRBJ1-1, with D unresolved. The length of the CDR3 is 13 residues. Germline values: CDR1 SGHTA, CDR2 FQGNSA. Between the trimmed V and J ends, which lost 3 bases and 10 bases, there was a span of 15 bases. The CDR3 coding sequence is TGTGCCAGCAGCTTGTTTCCTGGAGAGGGAGCTTTCTTT. It encodes CASSLFPGEGAFF.

This chain links TRBV30 with TRBJ1-5, with 7 bases that match TRBD1. CDR3 length equals 17 residues. Losses at the gene ends were 0 bases for V and 1 base for J; bases not matched to a gene: 9. Germline CDR1 reads GTSNPN; CDR2 reads SVGIG (reference sequence). CDR3 region: CAWSVLGGGTSNQPQHF. In DNA form, the CDR3 reads TGTGCCTGGAGTGTTTTAGGGGGCGGGACGAGCAATCAGCCCCAGCATTTT.

V and J are TRBV10-1 and TRBJ1-5; 7 nucleotides match TRBD1. Germline assignment: CDR1 WNHNN and CDR2 SYGVQD (reference sequence). The CDR3 spans 15 residues. V lost 4 bases to trimming and J lost 6 bases; unmatched junction nucleotides: 9. CDR3 protein: CASSVLTGRTQPQHF. The CDR3 DNA reads TGCGCCAGCAGTGTCCTGACAGGGAGGACTCAGCCCCAGCATTTT.

The chain couples TRBV27 to TRBJ1-2, with 8 bases lining up with TRBD1. V dropped 2 bases and J dropped 2; count of bases not matched to a gene: 10. The germline V gene encodes CDR1 MNHEY and CDR2 SMNVEV (reference sequence). The CDR3 consists of 17 residues. The CDR3 bases are TGTGCCAGCAGTTTAAGTGACGGACAGGGATTAAACTATGGCTACACCTTC. Its protein is CASSLSDGQGLNYGYTF.

The V and J genes are TRBV11-2 and TRBJ2-1; D remains ambiguous. The ends were cut back, 1 base at V and 8 bases at J, with 18 bases in the middle. The germline CDR1 and CDR2 sequences are SGHAT and FQNNGV. The CDR3 loop spans 16 amino acids. DNA of the CDR3: TGTGCCAGCAGCTTAGGTCTTAGCCCTAGGGCGGATGAGCAGTTCTTC. The encoded protein is CASSLGLSPRADEQFF.

The chain carries TRBV18 and TRBJ1-4, with 7 bases identical to TRBD1. V shed 0 bases and J 5 bases; nucleotides not matched to a gene: 0. CDR1 KGHSH and CDR2 LQKENI come from the germline V gene. The length of the CDR3 is 14 residues. This chain's CDR3 is CASSPPGQNEKLFF. CDR3 sequence (DNA): TGTGCCAGCTCACCACCGGGACAGAATGAAAAACTGTTTTTT.

The gene calls are TRBV18 and TRBJ1-4, with no clear D. The CDR3 totals 14 residues. Germline V gene sequence: CDR1 KGHSH, CDR2 LQKENI. Trimming shortened V by 6 bases and J by 7 bases, and 15 bases separated the two germline ends. The CDR3 DNA sequence: TGTGCCAGCTCGCGCCAGGAAGGTAGTGAAAAACTGTTTTTT. Its protein is CASSRQEGSEKLFF.

The CDR3 region is CASSIDRDPDHGFF. The DNA for the CDR3 is TGTGCCAGCAGCATAGACAGGGACCCAGACCATGGTTTCTTT. The gene calls are TRBV7-2 and TRBJ1-1, with TRBD1 matching over 7 bases. The germline V gene encodes CDR1 SGHTA and CDR2 FQGNSA. The CDR3 has 14 residues. After removal of 5 bases from V and 13 bases from J, the junction contained 16 bases not matched to a gene.

The gene calls are TRBV2 and TRBJ1-3; D not certain. The CDR3 totals 13 residues. CDR1 is SNHLY, CDR2 FYNNEI, per germline. The V and J ends lost 8 bases and 0 bases respectively, with 8 bases between them. The CDR3 sequence is CASGWDSGNTIYF. The CDR3, as DNA: TGTGCCAGCGGGTGGGACTCTGGAAACACCATATATTTT.

The genes are TRBV9 and TRBJ2-7, with D possibly being TRBD2 (5 bases). V dropped 0 bases and J dropped 2 bases, with 9 bases sitting between them. Germline V lookup: CDR1 SGDLS, CDR2 YYNGEE. This CDR3 is built from 14 residues. The CDR3 loop is CASSVAAGAYEQYF. Here the CDR3 DNA reads TGTGCCAGCAGCGTAGCGGCCGGGGCCTACGAGCAGTACTTC. Filled out from reference TRBV9 and TRBJ2-7, the complete variable domain reads DSGVTQTPKHLITATGQRVTLRCSPRSGDLSVYWYQQSLDQGLQFLIQYYNGEERAKGNILERFSAQQFPDLHSELNLSSLELGDSALYFCASSVAAGAYEQYFGPGTRLTVT.

The chain carries TRBV5-1 and TRBJ2-7; 11 bases are shared with TRBD1. The CDR3 contains 16 residues. Looked up from germline, CDR1 is SGHRS and CDR2 is YFSETQ. After removal of 4 bases from V and 4 bases from J, the junction contained 10 bases not matched to a gene. CDR3 bases: TGCGCCAGCAGCCTCTGGCGGGGACAGGGGGATTACGAGCAGTACTTC. This codes for CASSLWRGQGDYEQYF.

The CDR3 DNA sequence: TGCAGCGAGGCAACAGAAGAAGAGACCCAGTACTTC. This codes for CSEATEEETQYF. This sequence joins TRBV29-1 and TRBJ2-5; D is undetermined. Germline V gene lookup returns CDR1 SQVTM and CDR2 ANQGSEA. The CDR3 is made up of 12 amino acids. Trimming stripped 7 bases from V and 3 bases from J, with 12 bases between.

V and J are TRBV7-8 and TRBJ2-2, with D uncertain. CDR3 length equals 15 residues. Per germline, CDR1 SGHVS and CDR2 FQNEAQ. V dropped 5 bases and J dropped 0 bases, with 10 bases sitting between them. CDR3 residues: CASSATWANTGELFF. The CDR3 DNA follows: TGTGCCAGCAGCGCGACTTGGGCGAACACCGGGGAGCTGTTTTTT.

The gene calls are TRBV7-8 and TRBJ2-3; D unclear. V shed 1 base and J shed 2 bases, with 7 bases lying between them. The CDR3 sequence is 14 residues long. Germline V gene lookup returns CDR1 SGHVS and CDR2 FQNEAQ. The CDR3 reads CASSLVLFTDTQYF. The CDR3 DNA is TGTGCCAGCAGCTTAGTTTTATTCACAGATACGCAGTATTTT.

The chain employs TRBV29-1 and TRBJ1-1; D possibly corresponds to TRBD1 (6 bases). Per the germline V gene, CDR1 is SQVTM and CDR2 is ANQGSEA. The CDR3 runs to 15 residues. The V end was cut by 7 bases, the J end by 1 base, with 19 bases between. In DNA form, the CDR3 reads TGCAGCGCGGGGGGAAACGCGGGGGCGAACACTGAAGCTTTCTTT. Its protein is CSAGGNAGANTEAFF.

The gene calls are TRBV18 and TRBJ1-1; no reliable D call. Germline CDR1 and CDR2: KGHSH and LQKENI. The V end was cut by 3 bases, the J end by 1 base, with 9 bases between. The CDR3 extends over 14 amino acids. Written as DNA, the CDR3 is TGTGCCAGCTCACCCCCCTTAGGGAACACTGAAGCTTTCTTT. Its translation: CASSPPLGNTEAFF.

V gene TRBV4-2 combines with J gene TRBJ1-5; 12 bases are a match to TRBD1. The germline V gene encodes CDR1 LGHNA and CDR2 YNFKEQ. V dropped 3 bases and J dropped 9; count of bases not matched to a gene: 6. The CDR3 has 15 residues. This CDR3 is CASSQDRDRGRPQHF. The CDR3 nucleotides read TGTGCCAGCAGCCAGGACCGGGACAGGGGGCGGCCCCAGCATTTT.

This chain uses TRBV10-2 with TRBJ2-1; D not resolved. V lost 4 bases, J lost 5 bases, and 9 bases lay in between. This CDR3 comprises 13 residues. The germline V gene has CDR1 WSHSY and CDR2 SAAADI. In nucleotides, the CDR3 is TGCGCCAGCAGTGGGGTTCGGGACAATGAGCAGTTCTTC. As protein: CASSGVRDNEQFF.

The J gene is TRBJ1-5, the V gene TRBV27; D is perhaps TRBD1 (6 bases). The V gene's germline CDR1 is MNHEY and CDR2 SMNVEV (reference sequence). The CDR3 spans 14 residues. V lost 3 bases to trimming and J lost 5 bases, with 11 bases between them. The CDR3 DNA sequence: TGTGCCAGCAGTTTTTGGGGGGGCGATCAGCCCCAGCATTTT. Protein: CASSFWGGDQPQHF.